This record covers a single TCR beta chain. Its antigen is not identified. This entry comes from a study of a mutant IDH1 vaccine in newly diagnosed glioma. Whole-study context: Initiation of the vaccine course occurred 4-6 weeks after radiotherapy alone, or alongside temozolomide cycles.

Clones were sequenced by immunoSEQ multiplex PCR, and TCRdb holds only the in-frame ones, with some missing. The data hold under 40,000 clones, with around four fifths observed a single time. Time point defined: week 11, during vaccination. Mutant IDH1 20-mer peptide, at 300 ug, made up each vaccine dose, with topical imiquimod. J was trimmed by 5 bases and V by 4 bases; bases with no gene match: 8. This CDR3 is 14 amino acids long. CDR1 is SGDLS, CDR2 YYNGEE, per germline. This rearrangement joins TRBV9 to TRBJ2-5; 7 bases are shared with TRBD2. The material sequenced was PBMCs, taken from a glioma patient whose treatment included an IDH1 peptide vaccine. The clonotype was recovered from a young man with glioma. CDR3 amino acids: CASSYDAGGETQYF. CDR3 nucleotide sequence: TGTGCCAGCAGCTATGACGCCGGGGGGGAGACCCAGTACTTC.